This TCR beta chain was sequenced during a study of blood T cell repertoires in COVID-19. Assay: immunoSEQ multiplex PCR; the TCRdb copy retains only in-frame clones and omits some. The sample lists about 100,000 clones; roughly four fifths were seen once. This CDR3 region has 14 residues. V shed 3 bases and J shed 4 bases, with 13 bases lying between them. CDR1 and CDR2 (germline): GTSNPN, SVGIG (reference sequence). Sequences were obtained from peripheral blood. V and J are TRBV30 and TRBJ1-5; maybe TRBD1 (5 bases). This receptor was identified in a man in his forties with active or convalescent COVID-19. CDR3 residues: CAWSGQGGNQPQHF. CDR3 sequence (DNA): TGTGCCTGGAGCGGTCAGGGAGGAAATCAGCCCCAGCATTTT. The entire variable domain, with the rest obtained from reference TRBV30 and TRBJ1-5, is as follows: SQTIHQWPATLVQPVGSPLSLECTVEGTSNPNLYWYRQAAGRGLQLLFYSVGIGQISSEVPQNLSASRPQDRQFILSSKKLLLSDSGFYLCAWSGQGGNQPQHFGDGTRLSIL.